This T cell receptor (beta chain) derives from a study of T cell responses to AZD1222 COVID-19 vaccine. Concerning this clone itself: Its antigen remains unidentified.

Germline V gives CDR1 MNHEY, CDR2 SVGAGI. V gave up 5 bases and J gave up 2 bases, with 10 bases separating them. The CDR3 loop spans 13 amino acids. Overall study results and limits: Variant regions that are unmutated are reportedly the target of nearly half of spike-specific TCRs. It was only after the peak T cell response that any repertoires were sampled.

Here immunoSEQ multiplex PCR was the method, and the copy in TCRdb shows in-frame clones only, minus some. The sample records 95,000 to 150,000 clones, 85% to 90% being singletons. The TCR sequence derives from an adult who received the AZD1222 COVID-19 vaccine. The V gene is TRBV6-5, the J gene TRBJ2-7; D ambiguous. Sequenced here: peripheral blood, sampled 28 days after the second AZD1222 dose. The CDR3 here is CASSTAGAYEQYF. CDR3 DNA sequence: TGTGCCAGCAGTACGGCTGGAGCCTACGAGCAGTACTTC.